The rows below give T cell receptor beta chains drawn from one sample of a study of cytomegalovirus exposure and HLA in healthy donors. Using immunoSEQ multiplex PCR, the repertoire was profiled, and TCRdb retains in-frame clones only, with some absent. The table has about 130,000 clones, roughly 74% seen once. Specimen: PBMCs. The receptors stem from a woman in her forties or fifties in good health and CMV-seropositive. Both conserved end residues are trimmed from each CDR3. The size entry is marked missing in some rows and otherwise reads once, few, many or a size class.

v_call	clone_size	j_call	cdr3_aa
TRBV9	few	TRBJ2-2	ASSLLAAGELF
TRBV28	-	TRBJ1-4	ASSFEQGGEKLF
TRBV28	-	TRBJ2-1	ASSLSQTEQF
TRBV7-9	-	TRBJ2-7	ASSPSEKSRDEQY
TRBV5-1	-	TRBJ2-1	ASSWSGGENEQF
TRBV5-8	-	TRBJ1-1	ASSLTGEMITEAF
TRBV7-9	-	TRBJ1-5	SSSFVTGDQPQH
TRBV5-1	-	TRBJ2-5	ASTSGGFQETQY
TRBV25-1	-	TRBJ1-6	ASSESPGMALH
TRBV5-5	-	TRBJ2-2	ASSYGTVGLAGTGELF
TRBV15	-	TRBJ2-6	ATSREQLTSSGANVLT
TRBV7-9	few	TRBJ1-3	ASSLAGRGLSGNTIY
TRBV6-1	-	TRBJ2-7	ASSGTGGYEQY
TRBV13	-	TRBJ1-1	ASSLGGTGGDTEAF
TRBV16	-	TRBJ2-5	ASSQEWTGGGETQY